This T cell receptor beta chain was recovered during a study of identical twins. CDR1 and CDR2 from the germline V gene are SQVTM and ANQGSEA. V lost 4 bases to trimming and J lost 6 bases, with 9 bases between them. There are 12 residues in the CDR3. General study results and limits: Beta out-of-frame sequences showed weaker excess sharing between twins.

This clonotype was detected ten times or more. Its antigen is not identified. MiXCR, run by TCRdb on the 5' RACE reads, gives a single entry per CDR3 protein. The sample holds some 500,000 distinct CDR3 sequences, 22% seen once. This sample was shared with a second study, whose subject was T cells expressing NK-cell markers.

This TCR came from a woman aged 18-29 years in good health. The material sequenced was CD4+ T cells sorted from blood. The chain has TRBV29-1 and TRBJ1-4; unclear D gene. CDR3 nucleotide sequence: TGCAGCGTTGGGGCGGAGTATGAAAAACTGTTTTTT. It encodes CSVGAEYEKLFF.